This TCR beta chain was retrieved from a study of OX40 agonist ivuxolimab in advanced cancers. The table came from immunoSEQ multiplex PCR; TCRdb's copy has only in-frame clones and leaves some out. The data hold around 26,000 clones, with about 76% observed a single time. This CDR3 is 15 amino acids long. Between the trimmed V and J ends, which lost 2 bases and 3 bases, there was a span of 11 bases. Germline V gene lookup returns CDR1 MNHEY and CDR2 SMNVEV (reference sequence). The input for sequencing was CD4+ or CD8+ T cells sorted from blood, taken in a trial of the OX40 agonist ivuxolimab. The sequence derives from an adult with an advanced solid tumor such as melanoma, head and neck, liver or kidney cancer. This chain links TRBV27 with TRBJ2-4; D is possibly TRBD2 (6 bases). CDR3 loop: CASSLGVGGKNIQYF. The DNA for the CDR3 is TGTGCCAGCAGTTTAGGGGTCGGGGGCAAAAACATTCAGTACTTC.